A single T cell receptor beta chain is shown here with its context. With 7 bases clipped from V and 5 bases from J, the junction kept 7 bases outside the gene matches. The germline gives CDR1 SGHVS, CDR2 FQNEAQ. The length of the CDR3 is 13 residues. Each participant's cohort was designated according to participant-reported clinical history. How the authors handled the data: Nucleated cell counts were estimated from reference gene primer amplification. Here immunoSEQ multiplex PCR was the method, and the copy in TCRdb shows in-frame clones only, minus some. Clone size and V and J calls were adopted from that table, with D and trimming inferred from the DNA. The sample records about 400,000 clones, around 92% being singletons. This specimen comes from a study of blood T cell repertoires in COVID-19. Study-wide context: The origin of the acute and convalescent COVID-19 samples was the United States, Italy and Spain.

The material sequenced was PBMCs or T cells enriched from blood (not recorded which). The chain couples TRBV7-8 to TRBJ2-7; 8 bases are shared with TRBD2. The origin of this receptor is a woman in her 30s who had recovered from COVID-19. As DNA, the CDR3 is TGTGCCAGCAATCCGGGGGGGACAAACGAGCAGTACTTC. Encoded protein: CASNPGGTNEQYF.